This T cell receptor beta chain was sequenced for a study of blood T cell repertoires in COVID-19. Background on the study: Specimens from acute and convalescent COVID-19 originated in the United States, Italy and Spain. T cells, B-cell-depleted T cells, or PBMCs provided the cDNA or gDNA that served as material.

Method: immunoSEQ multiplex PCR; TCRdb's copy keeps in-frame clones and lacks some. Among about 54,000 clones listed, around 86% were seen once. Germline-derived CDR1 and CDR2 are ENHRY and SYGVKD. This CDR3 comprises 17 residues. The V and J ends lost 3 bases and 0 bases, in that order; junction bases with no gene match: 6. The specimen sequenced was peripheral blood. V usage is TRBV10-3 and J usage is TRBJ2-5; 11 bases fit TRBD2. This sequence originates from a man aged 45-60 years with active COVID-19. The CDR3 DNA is TGTGCCATCAGTGACCCCCTGGGACTAGCGGACCAAGAGACCCAGTACTTC. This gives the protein CAISDPLGLADQETQYF.